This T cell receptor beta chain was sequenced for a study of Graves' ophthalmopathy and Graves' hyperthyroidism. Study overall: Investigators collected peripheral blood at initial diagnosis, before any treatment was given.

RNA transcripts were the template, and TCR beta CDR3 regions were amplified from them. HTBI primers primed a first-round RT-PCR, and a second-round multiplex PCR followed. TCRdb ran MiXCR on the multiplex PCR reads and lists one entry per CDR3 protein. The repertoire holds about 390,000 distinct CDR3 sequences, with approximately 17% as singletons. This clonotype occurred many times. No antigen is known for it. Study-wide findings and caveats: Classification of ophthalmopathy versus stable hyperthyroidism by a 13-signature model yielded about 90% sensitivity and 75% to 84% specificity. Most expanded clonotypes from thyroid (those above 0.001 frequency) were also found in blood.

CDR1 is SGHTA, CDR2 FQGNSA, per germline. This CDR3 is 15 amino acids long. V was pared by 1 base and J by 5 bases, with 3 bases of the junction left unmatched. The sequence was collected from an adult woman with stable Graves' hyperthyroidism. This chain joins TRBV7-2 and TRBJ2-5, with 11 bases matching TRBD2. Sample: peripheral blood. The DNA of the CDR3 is TGTGCCAGCAGCTTAGTAGCGGGAGGGCGGGAGACCCAGTACTTC. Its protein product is CASSLVAGGRETQYF.